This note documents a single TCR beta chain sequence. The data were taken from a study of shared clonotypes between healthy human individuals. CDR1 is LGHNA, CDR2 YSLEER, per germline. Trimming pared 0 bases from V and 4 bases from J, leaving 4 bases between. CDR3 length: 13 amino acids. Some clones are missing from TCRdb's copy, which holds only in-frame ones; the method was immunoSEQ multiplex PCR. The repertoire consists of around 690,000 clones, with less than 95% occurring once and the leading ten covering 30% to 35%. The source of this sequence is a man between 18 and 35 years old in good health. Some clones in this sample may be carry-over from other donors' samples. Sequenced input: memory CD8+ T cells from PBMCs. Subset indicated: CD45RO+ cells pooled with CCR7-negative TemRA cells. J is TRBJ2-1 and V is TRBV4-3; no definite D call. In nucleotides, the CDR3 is TGCGCCAGCAGCCAAGATCCTTACAATGAGCAGTTCTTC. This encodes CASSQDPYNEQFF.